Sequencing of this T cell receptor beta chain was carried out in a study of T cell responses to AZD1222 COVID-19 vaccine. Study-level background: Second doses at about 4 or about 12 weeks were pooled.

CDR3 length equals 14 residues. V lost 3 bases to trimming and J lost 4 bases; unmatched junction nucleotides: 3. Germline assignment: CDR1 SGHVS and CDR2 FQNEAQ. This clone was seen only once. Its antigen remains unknown. Sequencing used immunoSEQ multiplex PCR; TCRdb keeps in-frame clones, though not all of them. The sample includes some 150,000 clones, approximately 90% seen only once; the top ten take approximately 4.8%. Study-level points and caveats: Reports say nearly half of spike-specific TCRs go after unmutated variant regions. Spike-wide vaccine-associated CD4 TCRs dominated at 160-218 and 743-854. Baseline seropositives among AZD1222 recipients totaled only five to seven.

This receptor was taken from an adult in good health. The sample consisted of peripheral blood, taken on day 0 of AZD1222 vaccination. This rearrangement joins TRBV7-8 to TRBJ2-5; 9 nucleotides align to TRBD2. CDR3 region: CASSFSGGLETQYF. The CDR3 coding sequence is TGTGCCAGCAGCTTTAGCGGGGGCCTAGAGACCCAGTACTTC.